This T cell receptor (beta chain) came from a study of T-cell memory formation after mild COVID-19. Study background: The TCR clusters were mostly specific to one donor. Study-wide results and limits: Within pre-infection memory, some responding clones were found, suggesting cross-reactive memory joined. While clones contracting from day 15 to 85 were balanced between CD4 and CD8, later expanders leaned CD4+.

TCRdb passed the 5' RACE reads through MiXCR, listing each CDR3 protein once. The sample carries around 210,000 distinct CDR3 sequences, just over 9.5% recorded once. Germline V lookup: CDR1 SGHAT, CDR2 FQDESV (reference sequence). CDR3 length equals 16 residues. J lost 4 bases, V lost 1 base, and 5 bases had no gene match. There are a few counts of this clonotype. Its antigen is as yet unknown. Input material: PBMCs or a T cell subset sorted from them (not recorded which). This clonotype originated in a man between 18 and 29 years old who had mild COVID-19 (a few samples of this study predate the infection). Cell type and time point are not known. The rearrangement joins TRBV11-1 to TRBJ2-1; 9 nucleotides match TRBD1. CDR3 sequence (DNA): TGTGCCAGCAGCTTAGACCGGGACAGGGAGTACAATGAGCAGTTCTTC. Encoded protein: CASSLDRDREYNEQFF.